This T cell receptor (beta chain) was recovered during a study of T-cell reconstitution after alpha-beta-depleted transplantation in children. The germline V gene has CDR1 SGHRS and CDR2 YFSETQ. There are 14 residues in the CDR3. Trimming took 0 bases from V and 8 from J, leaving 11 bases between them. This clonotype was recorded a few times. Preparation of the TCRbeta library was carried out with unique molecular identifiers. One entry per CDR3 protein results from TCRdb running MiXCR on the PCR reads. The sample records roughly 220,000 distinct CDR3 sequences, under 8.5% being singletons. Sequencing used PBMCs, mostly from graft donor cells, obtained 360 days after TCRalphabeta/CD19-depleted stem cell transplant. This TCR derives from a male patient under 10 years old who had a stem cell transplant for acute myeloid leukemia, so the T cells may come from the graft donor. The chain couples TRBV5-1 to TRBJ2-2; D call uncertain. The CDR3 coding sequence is TGCGCCAGCAGCTTGGGGCGATTTTCTGGGGAGCTGTTTTTT. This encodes CASSLGRFSGELFF.